These 8 T cell receptor beta chains were sequenced from one sample in a study of early T cells in non-severe SARS-CoV-2 infection. TCRdb used MiXCR to reprocess the 5' RACE reads, holding one entry per CDR3 protein. Of 56,000 or so distinct CDR3 sequences detected, approximately 10% appear once; the ten largest clones hold 6% to 8%. The specimen was whole blood. Receptor source: an adult who was a healthcare worker with PCR-confirmed SARS-CoV-2 infection or an uninfected control (not recorded which).

This clonotype was seen only once. This chain links TRBV28 with TRBJ2-1; D gene unclear. V lost 7 bases, J lost 1 base, and 5 bases lay in between. CDR1 and CDR2 (germline): MDHEN, SYDVKM. This CDR3 is 12 amino acids long. This chain's CDR3 is CASKGSYNEQFF. DNA for the CDR3: TGTGCCAGCAAGGGTTCCTACAATGAGCAGTTCTTC.

This clonotype was detected many times. The genes are TRBV12-3 or TRBV12-4 and TRBJ2-1, with D tentatively TRBD2 (5 bases). V lost 5 bases and J lost 3, with 20 bases in between. The CDR3 consists of 17 residues. The CDR3 here is CASSLTRSGTNYNEQFF. The CDR3 DNA is TGTGCCAGCAGTCTCACGCGGAGCGGAACAAACTACAATGAGCAGTTCTTC.

The V call is TRBV19, the J call TRBJ1-2; tentative D call: TRBD1 (6 bases). Trimming removed 8 bases from V and 4 bases from J, with 14 bases in between. Germline CDR1 LNHDA, CDR2 SQIVND (reference sequence). The CDR3 totals 13 residues. The CDR3 bases are TGTGCCAGTGCTACAGGGACCCTCTATGGCTACACCTTC. Its translation is CASATGTLYGYTF.

V is TRBV5-1 and J is TRBJ2-7; no clear D. V was cut by 0 bases and J by 4 bases, with 11 bases left in between. The CDR3 runs 14 residues. CDR1 SGHRS and CDR2 YFSETQ come from the germline V gene. The CDR3 sequence is CASSLVGTYYEQYF. The CDR3 DNA reads TGCGCCAGCAGCTTGGTGGGTACCTATTACGAGCAGTACTTC.

This clonotype has ten or more counts. J is TRBJ2-1 and V is TRBV6-2 or TRBV6-3; D is perhaps TRBD1 (5 bases). Looked up from germline, CDR1 is MNHEY and CDR2 is SVGEGT. CDR3 size: 14 residues. V was cut by 7 bases and J by 3 bases, with 13 bases left in between. The CDR3 sequence is CASIDSNRYNEQFF. For the CDR3, the DNA is TGTGCCAGCATCGACAGTAACCGCTACAATGAGCAGTTCTTC.

This clonotype was observed a few times. The rearrangement joins TRBV12-3 or TRBV12-4 to TRBJ1-2, with 8 bases fitting TRBD1. After removal of 7 bases from V and 0 bases from J, the junction contained 7 bases not matched to a gene. The CDR3 is 15 amino acids. CDR3: CASTSQQGANYGYTF. The CDR3 nucleotides are TGTGCCAGCACTTCTCAACAGGGGGCTAACTATGGCTACACCTTC.

This clonotype appeared many times. The rearrangement uses TRBV18 and TRBJ2-7, with no clear D. CDR1 KGHSH and CDR2 LQKENI come from the germline V gene. The CDR3 loop spans 11 amino acids. V was trimmed by 8 bases and J by 3 bases, leaving 8 bases between them. CDR3 bases: TGTGCCAGCAGTCCAGGCTACGAGCAGTACTTC. It specifies CASSPGYEQYF.

V is TRBV7-3 and J is TRBJ2-3; TRBD2 is a possible D gene (6 bases). Germline V gives CDR1 SGHTA, CDR2 FQGTGA. This CDR3 contains 14 residues. Trimming left V 1 base short and J 9 bases short, with 14 bases between. CDR3: CASSLKVAARTQYF. The CDR3 region has the DNA TGTGCCAGCAGCTTAAAGGTAGCGGCGAGGACGCAGTATTTT.